This T cell receptor (beta chain) is from a study of identifying expanded T cells in peripheral blood. Per the germline V gene, CDR1 is SGHVS and CDR2 is FNYEAQ. V was clipped by 5 bases and J by 0 bases, with 8 bases between them. This CDR3 contains 14 residues. Clones were read by immunoSEQ multiplex PCR, and TCRdb kept only the in-frame ones, dropping some. The sample shows approximately 58,000 clones, around 83% of them seen only once. This clone was counted a few times. Other DNA variants within this sample encode the same CDR3. This receptor was taken from a person aged 18 to 75 in good health. The sequenced material came from blood. This rearrangement joins TRBV7-6 to TRBJ1-3, with D uncertain. The CDR3 sequence: CASSPTSSGNTIYF. The CDR3 DNA is TGTGCCAGCAGCCCCACCTCCTCTGGAAACACCATATATTTT.